A selection of T cell receptor beta chains follows, all from one sample in a study of T-cell reconstitution after alpha-beta-depleted transplantation in children. TCRdb re-analysed the PCR reads in MiXCR, keeping a single row per CDR3 protein. The sample holds 900,000 or so distinct CDR3 sequences, 16% seen once. This specimen was PBMCs, mostly from graft donor cells, taken 360 days after TCRalphabeta/CD19-depleted stem cell transplant. The receptors were sampled from a male patient between 5 and 17 years old who had a stem cell transplant for acute lymphoblastic leukemia, so the T cells may come from the graft donor. CDR3s include the opening cysteine and the closing phenylalanine or tryptophan. D genes are given only for firm matches. Clone size, where shown, is once, few, many, or a class for clones that have expanded.

>TRBV10-1|TRBJ2-7|.|TRBD1
TGCGCCAGCGGGGGACAGGGCCACAACTACGAGCAGTACTTC
CASGGQGHNYEQYF
>TRBV7-2|TRBJ2-4|.|TRBD2
TGTGCCAGCAGCTGGAGGACTAGAGTTACCAAAAACATTCAGTACTTC
CASSWRTRVTKNIQYF
>TRBV3-1|TRBJ2-3|.|.
TGTGCCAGCAGCCAAGGGGGAGCCGCTGATACGCAGTATTTT
CASSQGGAADTQYF
>TRBV5-1|TRBJ2-1|many|.
TGCGCCAGCAGCGCTTCAGGGCCCCAGCAGTTCTTC
CASSASGPQQFF
>TRBV11-2|TRBJ2-2|few|.
TGTGCCAGCAGCCCCGTGGCGGGGCGCGACACCGGGGAGCTGTTTTTT
CASSPVAGRDTGELFF
>TRBV7-6|TRBJ2-5|.|TRBD1
TGTGCCAGCAGCCCGGGACAGCCGGGGAGGACCCAGTACTTC
CASSPGQPGRTQYF
>TRBV20-1|TRBJ2-3|.|TRBD2
TGCAGTGCTAGAGCGAATAGCGGGAGGGCAGATACGCAGTATTTT
CSARANSGRADTQYF
>TRBV12-3/TRBV12-4|TRBJ2-1|many|.
TGTGCCAGCACCCCCCCAGCAGAGGGTGAGCAGTTCTTC
CASTPPAEGEQFF
>TRBV24-1|TRBJ2-6|many|TRBD1
TGTGCCACCGTCCCTAGACAGGGGGCCCCACCCTCTGGGGCCAACGTCCTGACTTTC
CATVPRQGAPPSGANVLTF
>TRBV20-1|TRBJ1-1|few|TRBD1
TGCAGTGCTATAGAGGACAGGGGGAACACTGAAGCTTTCTTT
CSAIEDRGNTEAFF
>TRBV10-2|TRBJ2-5|.|.
TGCGCCACCGCACCGGGCTTAGAAGAGACCCAGTACTTC
CATAPGLEETQYF
>TRBV12-3/TRBV12-4|TRBJ1-2|few|.
TGTGCCAGCAGCTACCCTCGGGGGTATGGCTACACCTTC
CASSYPRGYGYTF
>TRBV14|TRBJ2-2|few|.
TGTGCCAGCAGCCAAGATCTCCGCATAATGGCAACCGGGGAGCTGTTTTTT
CASSQDLRIMATGELFF
>TRBV20-1|TRBJ2-2|few|TRBD2
TGCAGTGTTCCCAGTAGCGGGAGAACCGGGGAGCTGTTTTTT
CSVPSSGRTGELFF
>TRBV20-1|TRBJ2-1|few|.
TGCAGTGCTAGACCTCAGCGGGTTTCTCGAGGGGAGCAGTTCTTC
CSARPQRVSRGEQFF
>TRBV3-1|TRBJ2-3|.|.
TGTGCCAGCAGCCGCCCGGGACTCCTCACAGATACGCAGTATTTT
CASSRPGLLTDTQYF
>TRBV3-1|TRBJ1-2|few|.
TGTGCCAGCAGCCAAGTGCTGAGTCCGGGGTCTGGCTACACCTTC
CASSQVLSPGSGYTF
>TRBV6-5|TRBJ2-7|.|TRBD2
TGTGCCAGCAGTTTAGCGGGAGGGCTCGGGAGCGAGCAGTACTTC
CASSLAGGLGSEQYF
>TRBV11-2|TRBJ2-2|.|.
TGTGCCAGCAGCCCGGGGGGCAGGGGACCACCCGGGGAGCTGTTTTTT
CASSPGGRGPPGELFF
>TRBV18|TRBJ2-7|once|.
TGTGCCAGCTCACAGCTGGACAGTACCTACGAGCAGTACTTC
CASSQLDSTYEQYF
>TRBV7-8|TRBJ2-7|.|TRBD2
TGTGCCAGCAGGCTAAGGAGCGGGGCACTCTACGAGCAGTACTTC
CASRLRSGALYEQYF
>TRBV7-9|TRBJ2-1|many|TRBD2
TGTGCCAGCAGCTTAAGTGTTGCGGGAGAGGAGGATGAGCAGTTCTTC
CASSLSVAGEEDEQFF
>TRBV12-3/TRBV12-4|TRBJ2-1|.|TRBD2
TGTGCCAGCAGTCCCCTGACTAGCGGGAGGAACAATGAGCAGTTCTTC
CASSPLTSGRNNEQFF
>TRBV19|TRBJ2-1|few|.
TGTGCCAGTAGTATCCGGGACTTCAACAATGAGCAGTTCTTC
CASSIRDFNNEQFF
>TRBV7-6|TRBJ1-5|.|.
TGTGCCAGCAGCCCGCAGCTGAACAATCAGCCCCAGCATTTT
CASSPQLNNQPQHF
>TRBV7-2|TRBJ2-7|many|.
TGTGCCAGCAGCTTAGCCCCCTTGGACTCTGAGGGCTACGAGCAGTACTTC
CASSLAPLDSEGYEQYF
>TRBV12-3/TRBV12-4|TRBJ1-1|.|.
TGTGCCAGCAGTTTTGTTTACACTGAAGCTTTCTTT
CASSFVYTEAFF
>TRBV7-9|TRBJ2-5|.|.
TGTGCCAGCACCGTACCTGGTAGGGAAGAGACCCAGTACTTC
CASTVPGREETQYF
>TRBV6-5|TRBJ1-5|.|.
TGTGCCAGCAGTTACCCTCCGCGGGGCCACCACAATAGCAATCAGCCCCAGCATTTT
CASSYPPRGHHNSNQPQHF
>TRBV5-1|TRBJ2-3|.|TRBD1
TGCGCCAGCAGCTATGAGGGGGCAGGGGATACGCAGTATTTT
CASSYEGAGDTQYF
>TRBV4-1|TRBJ2-7|few|TRBD2
TGCGCCAGCAGCCAATTCGTGGGACTAGCGTACTCCTACGAGCAGTACTTC
CASSQFVGLAYSYEQYF
>TRBV6-5|TRBJ2-1|.|.
TGTGCCAGCAGTTACGGCGCTGGCGGGGCGAGCTCCTACAATGAGCAGTTCTTC
CASSYGAGGASSYNEQFF
>TRBV7-9|TRBJ2-7|.|.
TGTGCCAGCAGCTTAACTGGCCCTGCCGAGCAGTACTTC
CASSLTGPAEQYF
>TRBV12-3/TRBV12-4|TRBJ2-1|many|.
TGTGCCAGCAGTTTAAGAGAGTTCTTC
CASSLREFF
>TRBV4-1|TRBJ2-2|.|TRBD2
TGCGCCAGCAGCCAAGATCCTCCGACTAGCGGTTACACCGGGGAGCTGTTTTTT
CASSQDPPTSGYTGELFF
>TRBV7-9|TRBJ1-2|few|.
TGTGCCAGCAGTCCAGATCCGGGCGAGAAAGGTGGCTACACCTTC
CASSPDPGEKGGYTF
>TRBV5-1|TRBJ1-1|.|.
TGCGCCAGCAGTACAGGGAGGGGAGCTTTCTTT
CASSTGRGAFF
>TRBV5-1|TRBJ2-3|few|TRBD2
TGCGCCAGCAGTCCCCGAACTAGCGGGATGGGAGATACGCAGTATTTT
CASSPRTSGMGDTQYF
>TRBV5-1|TRBJ2-7|.|TRBD2
TGCGCCAGCAGCTTAGCCGGCCCGGGGTCCAGCGGGAACTACTTC
CASSLAGPGSSGNYF
>TRBV12-3/TRBV12-4|TRBJ2-7|.|TRBD2
TGTGCCAGCAGTCTCCTCCGGGGGGGGTTTTCCTACGAGCAGTACTTC
CASSLLRGGFSYEQYF
>TRBV7-9|TRBJ1-3|.|.
TGTGCCAGCAGGAAGATGACAGGACCTTCTGGAAACACCATATATTTT
CASRKMTGPSGNTIYF
>TRBV12-3/TRBV12-4|TRBJ2-5|.|TRBD1
TGTGCCAGCAGTTTGGTTCGGGACAGGGTGAGAGAGACCCAGTACTTC
CASSLVRDRVRETQYF
>TRBV4-1|TRBJ2-1|few|TRBD2
TGCGCCAGCAGCCAAGCTCCAGCGGGATCGTACAATGAGCAGTTCTTC
CASSQAPAGSYNEQFF
>TRBV2|TRBJ1-3|.|.
TGTGCCAGCAGTGAAGCGCTTCGTCTCGGATCCGCGTCACCGTTCGATTTT
CASSEALRLGSASPFDF
>TRBV12-3/TRBV12-4|TRBJ2-7|.|.
TGTGCCAGCAGCGGTGGGGGGACGGACGAGCAGTACTTC
CASSGGGTDEQYF
>TRBV20-1|TRBJ2-7|few|.
TGCAGTGCTAGAGCGCGGGGGCGGACCTACGAGCAGTACTTC
CSARARGRTYEQYF
>TRBV5-1|TRBJ2-7|.|TRBD1
TGCGCCAGCAGCTTGACGACAGGGGCCTGCGAGCAGTACTTC
CASSLTTGACEQYF
>TRBV9|TRBJ2-5|few|TRBD1
TGTGCCAGCAGCACCGGACAGGGCACGAGTAGGGAGACCCAGTACTTC
CASSTGQGTSRETQYF
>TRBV19|TRBJ2-2|many|.
TGTGCCAGTGCCGGGACTCTCCTTCCCGGGGAGCTGTTTTTT
CASAGTLLPGELFF
>TRBV7-6|TRBJ2-1|.|TRBD2
TGTGCCAGCAGCCCCCACCCGGCCCCCGCCCTAGCGGGAGAGTACAATGAGCAGTTCTTC
CASSPHPAPALAGEYNEQFF
>TRBV29-1|TRBJ2-2|.|.
TGCAGCGTTGCCTCAGGGTTACCCGGGGAGCTGTTTTTT
CSVASGLPGELFF
>TRBV12-5|TRBJ1-5|.|TRBD1
TGTGCTAGTGCCATCTTGGACAGGGGCAATCAGCCCCAGCATTTT
CASAILDRGNQPQHF
>TRBV25-1|TRBJ2-3|.|.
TGTGCCGGGACGCGGGCCCATACGCAGTATTTT
CAGTRAHTQYF
>TRBV9|TRBJ1-3|few|.
TGTGCCAGCAGCGGAGTTCCTGGAAACACCATATATTTT
CASSGVPGNTIYF
>TRBV7-8|TRBJ1-5|few|.
TGTGCCAGCAGCTTAGCGCTGGAGTGGGCAAATCAGCCCCAGCATTTT
CASSLALEWANQPQHF
>TRBV2|TRBJ1-1|.|.
TGTGCCAGCAGAGGAGCGCTCACAGTGAACACTGAAGCTTTCTTT
CASRGALTVNTEAFF
>TRBV13|TRBJ2-3|.|TRBD2
TGTGCCAGCAGCTTGATAAGCCTAGCGGGAGACGACACAGATACGCAGTATTTT
CASSLISLAGDDTDTQYF
>TRBV20-1|TRBJ1-1|few|.
TGCAGTGCTAGAGGGACAGTAGGTTCTGAAGCTTTCTTT
CSARGTVGSEAFF
>TRBV4-1|TRBJ1-2|.|TRBD1
TGCGCCAGCAGCCCCCTGTACGACAGGGGAGTTGGCTACACCTTC
CASSPLYDRGVGYTF